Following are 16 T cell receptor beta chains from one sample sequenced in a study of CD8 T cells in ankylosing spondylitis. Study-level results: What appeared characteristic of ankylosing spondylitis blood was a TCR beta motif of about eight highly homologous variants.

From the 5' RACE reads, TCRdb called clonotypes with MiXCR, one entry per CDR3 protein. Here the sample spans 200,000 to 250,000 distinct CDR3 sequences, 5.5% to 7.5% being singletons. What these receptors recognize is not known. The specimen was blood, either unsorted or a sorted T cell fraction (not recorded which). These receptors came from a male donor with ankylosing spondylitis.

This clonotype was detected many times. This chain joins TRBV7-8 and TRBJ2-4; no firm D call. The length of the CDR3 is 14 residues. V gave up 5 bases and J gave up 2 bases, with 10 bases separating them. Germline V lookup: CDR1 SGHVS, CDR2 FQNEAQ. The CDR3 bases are TGTGCCAGCAGCCCTATCTACACCAAAAACATTCAGTACTTC. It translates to CASSPIYTKNIQYF.

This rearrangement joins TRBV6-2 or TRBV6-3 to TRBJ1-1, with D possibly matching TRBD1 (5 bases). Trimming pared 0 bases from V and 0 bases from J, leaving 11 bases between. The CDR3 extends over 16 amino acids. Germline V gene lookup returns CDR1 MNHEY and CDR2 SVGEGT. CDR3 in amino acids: CASSYSGVALNTEAFF. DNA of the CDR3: TGTGCCAGCAGTTACTCGGGGGTCGCCCTGAACACTGAAGCTTTCTTT.

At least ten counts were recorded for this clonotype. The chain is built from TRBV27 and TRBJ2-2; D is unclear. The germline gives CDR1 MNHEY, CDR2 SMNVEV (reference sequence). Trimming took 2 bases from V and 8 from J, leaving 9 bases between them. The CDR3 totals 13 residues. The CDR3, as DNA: TGTGCCAGCAGTTTACTTTTGGAAGGGGAGCTGTTTTTT. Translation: CASSLLLEGELFF.

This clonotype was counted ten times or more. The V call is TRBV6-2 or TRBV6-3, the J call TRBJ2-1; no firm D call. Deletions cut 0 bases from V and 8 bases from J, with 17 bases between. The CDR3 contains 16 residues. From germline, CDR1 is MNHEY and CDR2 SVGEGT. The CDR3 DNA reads TGTGCCAGCAGTTACTCGATTTTTAGCTCTTATTATGAGCAGTTCTTC. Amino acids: CASSYSIFSSYYEQFF.

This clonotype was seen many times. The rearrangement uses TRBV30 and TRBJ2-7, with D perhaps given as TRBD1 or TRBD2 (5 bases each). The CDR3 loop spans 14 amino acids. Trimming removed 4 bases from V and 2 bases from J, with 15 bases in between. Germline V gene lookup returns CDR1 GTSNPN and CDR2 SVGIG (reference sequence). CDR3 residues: CAWIGTGRTYEQYF. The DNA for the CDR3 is TGTGCCTGGATTGGGACGGGACGAACCTACGAGCAGTACTTC.

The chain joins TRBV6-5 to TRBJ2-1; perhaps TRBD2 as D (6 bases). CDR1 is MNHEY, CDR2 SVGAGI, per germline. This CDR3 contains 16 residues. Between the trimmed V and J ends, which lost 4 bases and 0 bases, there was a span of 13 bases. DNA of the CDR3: TGTGCCAGCAGTTTGTACGCGGGGATCTCCTACAATGAGCAGTTCTTC. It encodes CASSLYAGISYNEQFF.

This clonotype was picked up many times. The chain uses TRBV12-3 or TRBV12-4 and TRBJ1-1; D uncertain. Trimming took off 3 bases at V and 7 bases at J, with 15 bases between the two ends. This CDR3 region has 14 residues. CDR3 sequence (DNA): TGTGCCAGCAGTTTTAATGCGTTGGTAGATGAAGCTTTCTTT. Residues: CASSFNALVDEAFF.

CDR3 region: CASSLFWGNPGANVLTF. The CDR3 nucleotides are TGTGCCAGCAGTTTATTCTGGGGGAACCCTGGGGCCAACGTCCTGACTTTC. The chain is built from TRBV27 and TRBJ2-6; D could derive from TRBD1 or TRBD2 (5 bases each). The V gene lost 1 base and the J gene lost 2 bases, with 12 bases spanning the gap. This CDR3 region has 17 residues. Germline V gene sequence: CDR1 MNHEY, CDR2 SMNVEV (reference sequence).

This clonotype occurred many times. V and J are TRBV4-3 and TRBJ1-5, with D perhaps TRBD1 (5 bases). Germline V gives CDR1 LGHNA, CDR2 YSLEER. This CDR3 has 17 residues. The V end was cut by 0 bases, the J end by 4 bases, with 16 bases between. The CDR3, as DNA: TGCGCCAGCAGCCAAGATCCCCCAGGGAACTGGAATCAGCCCCAGCATTTT. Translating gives CASSQDPPGNWNQPQHF.

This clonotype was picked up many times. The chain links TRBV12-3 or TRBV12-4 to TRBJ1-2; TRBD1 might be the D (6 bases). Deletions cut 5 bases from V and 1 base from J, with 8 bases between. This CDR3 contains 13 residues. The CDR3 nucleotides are TGTGCCAGCAGTCGGACAGATAACTATGGCTACACCTTC. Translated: CASSRTDNYGYTF.

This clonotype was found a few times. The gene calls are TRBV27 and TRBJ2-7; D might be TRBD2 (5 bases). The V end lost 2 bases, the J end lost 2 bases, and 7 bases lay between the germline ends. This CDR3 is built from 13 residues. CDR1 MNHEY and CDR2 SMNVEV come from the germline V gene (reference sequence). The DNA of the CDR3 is TGTGCCAGCAGTTTACACGGGACCTACGAGCAGTACTTC. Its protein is CASSLHGTYEQYF.

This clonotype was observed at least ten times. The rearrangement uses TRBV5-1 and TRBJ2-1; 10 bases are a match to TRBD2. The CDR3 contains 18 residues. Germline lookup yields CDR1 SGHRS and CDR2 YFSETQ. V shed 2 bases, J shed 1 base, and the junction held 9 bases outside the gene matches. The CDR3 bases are TGCGCCAGCAGCTTATACAGCGGGGGGGCCCGGTCCTACAATGAGCAGTTCTTC. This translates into CASSLYSGGARSYNEQFF.

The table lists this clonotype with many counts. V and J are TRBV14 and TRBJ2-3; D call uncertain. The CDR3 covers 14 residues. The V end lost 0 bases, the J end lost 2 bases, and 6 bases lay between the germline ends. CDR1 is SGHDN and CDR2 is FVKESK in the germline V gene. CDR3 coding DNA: TGTGCCAGCAGCCAAGACCTCAACACAGATACGCAGTATTTT. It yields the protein CASSQDLNTDTQYF.

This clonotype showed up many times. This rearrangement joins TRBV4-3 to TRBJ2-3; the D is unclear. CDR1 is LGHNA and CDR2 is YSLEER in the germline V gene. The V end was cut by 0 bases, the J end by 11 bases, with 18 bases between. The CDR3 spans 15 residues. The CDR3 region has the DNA TGCGCCAGCAGCCAAGATAGGACCGGGTTAGGCGGGCAGTATTTT. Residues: CASSQDRTGLGGQYF.

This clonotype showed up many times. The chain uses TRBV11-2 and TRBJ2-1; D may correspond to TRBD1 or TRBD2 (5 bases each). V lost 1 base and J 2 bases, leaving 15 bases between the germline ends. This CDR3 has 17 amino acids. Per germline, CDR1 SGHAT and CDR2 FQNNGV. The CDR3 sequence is CASSLVFGTITYNEQFF. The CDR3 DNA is TGTGCCAGCAGCTTAGTGTTTGGGACGATCACCTACAATGAGCAGTTCTTC.

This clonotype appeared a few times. The CDR3 coding sequence is TGTGCCAGCAGTTCTACCCCGACAGGAGAGTACTTC. It is translated as CASSSTPTGEYF. The rearrangement uses TRBV12-3 or TRBV12-4 and TRBJ2-7, with D perhaps TRBD1 (6 bases). Trimming left V 4 bases short and J 11 bases short, with 15 bases between. The CDR3 runs to 12 residues.